This TCR beta chain stems from a study of T cells in Graves' hyperthyroidism and ophthalmopathy. RNA transcripts were the template for amplifying TCR beta CDR3 regions. Using the HTBI primer set, a first-round RT-PCR was run on the TCR CDR3. TCRdb independently ran MiXCR on the multiplex PCR reads; one entry per CDR3 protein. The sample includes 450,000 to 700,000 distinct CDR3 sequences, just over 45% seen only once; the top ten take more than 7.5%. Study results and limitations: Most clonotypes expanded in thyroid above 0.001 were likewise present in blood.

This clonotype was observed at least ten times. Its matching antigen is unknown. The CDR3 consists of 14 residues. Germline-derived CDR1 and CDR2 are MNHEY and SVGEGT. Deletions cut 7 bases from V and 4 bases from J, with 17 bases between. Newly diagnosed patients aged 18 to 65 had hyperthyroidism of under 2 months' duration. Used for diagnoses were clinical symptoms, serum thyroxine and TRAb, thyroid ultrasound and orbital computed tomography. The J gene is TRBJ2-7, the V gene TRBV6-2 or TRBV6-3, with a weak D call TRBD1 (6 bases). The sample comprised peripheral blood or thyroid tissue (not recorded which). The TCR sequence derives from a young woman with Graves' hyperthyroidism. CDR3 sequence: CASMGWDTRYEQYF. The CDR3 DNA follows: TGTGCCAGCATGGGCTGGGACACCCGATACGAGCAGTACTTC.